A selection of T cell receptor beta chains follows, all from one sample in a study of blood T cells in healthy people across ages. TCRdb called the 5' RACE reads again in MiXCR, with one record for every CDR3 protein. The data contain about 800,000 distinct CDR3 sequences, around 25% of them singletons. These data also featured in a second study, about T cells of mothers and their children.

Source material: blood. The source is a boy aged 10-17 years in good health. The CDR3 runs from the conserved cysteine through the conserved F or W. The D gene is left open where the match is weak. The size of a clone is reported for some rows only, either as once, few or many, or as a class for expanded clones.

V: TRBV20-1; J: TRBJ1-4; D: .; size: .; CDR3: CSAGTGGTNEKLFF; DNA: TGCAGTGCTGGGACCGGGGGCACTAATGAAAAACTGTTTTTT
V: TRBV20-1; J: TRBJ2-1; D: .; size: .; CDR3: CSASLTPQLGVSYNEQFF; DNA: TGCAGTGCTAGCCTTACCCCCCAACTAGGGGTCTCCTACAATGAGCAGTTCTTC
V: TRBV2; J: TRBJ2-3; D: TRBD2; size: .; CDR3: CASSWTSGGPSSSTDTQYF; DNA: TGTGCTAGCAGTTGGACTAGCGGCGGGCCGAGTTCTAGCACAGATACGCAGTATTTT
V: TRBV25-1; J: TRBJ2-1; D: TRBD2; size: .; CDR3: CASSLGGSGYNEQFF; DNA: TGTGCCAGCAGCCTGGGCGGGAGTGGGTACAATGAGCAGTTCTTC
V: TRBV9; J: TRBJ1-3; D: .; size: once; CDR3: CASSGEVPLDTIYF; DNA: TGTGCCAGCAGCGGCGAAGTCCCCCTGGACACCATATATTTT
V: TRBV14; J: TRBJ2-3; D: .; size: .; CDR3: CASSPWTEGHTDTQYF; DNA: TGTGCCAGCAGCCCGTGGACAGAGGGGCACACAGATACGCAGTATTTT
V: TRBV5-6; J: TRBJ1-5; D: TRBD1; size: few; CDR3: CASRQGQGAQPQHF; DNA: TGTGCCAGCAGACAGGGACAGGGGGCTCAGCCCCAGCATTTT
V: TRBV15; J: TRBJ2-5; D: .; size: few; CDR3: CATSRSQQETQYF; DNA: TGTGCCACCAGCAGAAGCCAGCAAGAGACCCAGTACTTC
V: TRBV18; J: TRBJ1-5; D: .; size: many; CDR3: CASSPSSNQPQHF; DNA: TGTGCCAGCTCACCCAGTAGCAATCAGCCCCAGCATTTT
V: TRBV28; J: TRBJ2-1; D: .; size: few; CDR3: CASSPDWQFF; DNA: TGTGCCAGCAGTCCGGACTGGCAGTTCTTC
V: TRBV4-2; J: TRBJ1-4; D: .; size: few; CDR3: CASRQYERRELNEKLFF; DNA: TGTGCCAGCAGACAATATGAAAGACGGGAGCTTAATGAAAAACTGTTTTTT
V: TRBV20-1; J: TRBJ2-7; D: .; size: few; CDR3: CSALGLTGRSYEQYF; DNA: TGCAGTGCTTTGGGCCTAACGGGGAGATCCTACGAGCAGTACTTC
V: TRBV20-1; J: TRBJ2-7; D: TRBD1; size: few; CDR3: CSARGVTGNEQYF; DNA: TGCAGTGCTAGGGGGGTGACAGGGAATGAGCAGTACTTC
V: TRBV4-1; J: TRBJ2-1; D: .; size: few; CDR3: CASSQEASGAAYNEQFF; DNA: TGCGCCAGCAGCCAAGAGGCTTCGGGGGCCGCCTACAATGAGCAGTTCTTC
V: TRBV9; J: TRBJ2-7; D: TRBD2; size: .; CDR3: CASSPTSGGKKYF; DNA: TGTGCCAGCAGCCCCACCTCGGGGGGAAAAAAGTACTTC
V: TRBV4-3; J: TRBJ1-5; D: .; size: few; CDR3: CASSQDLKQPQHF; DNA: TGCGCCAGCAGCCAAGATCTAAAGCAGCCCCAGCATTTT
V: TRBV7-9; J: TRBJ1-1; D: .; size: .; CDR3: CASSLAQTREAFF; DNA: TGTGCCAGCAGCTTAGCCCAGACCCGTGAAGCTTTCTTT
V: TRBV3-1; J: TRBJ2-1; D: .; size: few; CDR3: CASSQVKGGLFF; DNA: TGTGCCAGCAGCCAAGTGAAGGGGGGTCTGTTCTTC
V: TRBV20-1; J: TRBJ2-7; D: .; size: .; CDR3: CSARATRFYEQYF; DNA: TGCAGTGCTAGAGCAACGAGGTTCTACGAGCAGTACTTC
V: TRBV14; J: TRBJ2-3; D: TRBD2; size: few; CDR3: CASSRLAGYGADTQYF; DNA: TGTGCCAGCAGCCGGTTAGCGGGGTACGGCGCAGATACGCAGTATTTT
V: TRBV7-9; J: TRBJ2-3; D: .; size: many; CDR3: CASSSRGPDTQYF; DNA: TGTGCCAGCAGCTCCCGGGGTCCAGATACGCAGTATTTT
V: TRBV5-1; J: TRBJ1-4; D: TRBD1; size: few; CDR3: CASSGTGAEDEKLFF; DNA: TGCGCCAGCAGCGGGACAGGGGCGGAGGATGAAAAACTGTTTTTT
V: TRBV29-1; J: TRBJ2-7; D: TRBD2; size: .; CDR3: CSVEGLAGGQYF; DNA: TGCAGCGTTGAAGGGCTAGCGGGAGGGCAGTACTTC
V: TRBV20-1; J: TRBJ2-7; D: .; size: .; CDR3: CSAPVAYEQYF; DNA: TGCAGTGCCCCAGTTGCCTACGAGCAGTACTTC
V: TRBV3-1; J: TRBJ2-7; D: .; size: few; CDR3: CASSQDQEAYEQYF; DNA: TGTGCCAGCAGCCAAGATCAAGAGGCCTACGAGCAGTACTTC
V: TRBV7-3; J: TRBJ1-5; D: .; size: .; CDR3: CASSSDPQGFEVFGNQPQHF; DNA: TGTGCCAGCAGCTCAGACCCACAGGGTTTTGAAGTCTTCGGCAATCAGCCCCAGCATTTT
V: TRBV25-1; J: TRBJ1-1; D: .; size: few; CDR3: CASNGPLNTEAFF; DNA: TGTGCCAGCAACGGCCCATTGAACACTGAAGCTTTCTTT
V: TRBV20-1; J: TRBJ2-4; D: .; size: .; CDR3: CSARDLQGRKYF; DNA: TGCAGTGCTAGAGATCTGCAGGGAAGGAAGTACTTC
V: TRBV9; J: TRBJ2-6; D: .; size: .; CDR3: CASSVDPGANVLTF; DNA: TGTGCCAGCAGCGTAGACCCTGGGGCCAACGTCCTGACTTTC
V: TRBV3-1; J: TRBJ2-3; D: .; size: .; CDR3: CASSQGQGPQYF; DNA: TGTGCCAGCAGCCAAGGGCAGGGACCGCAGTATTTT
V: TRBV15; J: TRBJ2-5; D: .; size: few; CDR3: CATNLGGSGHQGTQYF; DNA: TGTGCCACAAATCTAGGGGGTAGCGGGCATCAAGGGACCCAGTACTTC
V: TRBV20-1; J: TRBJ2-2; D: .; size: .; CDR3: CSARVGSNTGELFF; DNA: TGCAGTGCTAGGGTGGGCTCGAACACCGGGGAGCTGTTTTTT
V: TRBV4-3; J: TRBJ2-3; D: .; size: .; CDR3: CASSQDQGATLQDTQYF; DNA: TGCGCCAGCAGCCAAGATCAGGGAGCGACATTGCAAGATACGCAGTATTTT
V: TRBV6-2/TRBV6-3; J: TRBJ2-1; D: .; size: .; CDR3: CASSSIVGFDNEQFF; DNA: TGTGCCAGCAGTAGCATCGTGGGGTTTGACAATGAGCAGTTCTTC
V: TRBV12-3/TRBV12-4; J: TRBJ2-7; D: TRBD1; size: few; CDR3: CASSFYLQGSYEQYF; DNA: TGTGCCAGCAGTTTCTATTTACAGGGGTCCTACGAGCAGTACTTC
V: TRBV7-9; J: TRBJ2-7; D: .; size: .; CDR3: CASKQGSTVEQYF; DNA: TGTGCCAGCAAACAGGGATCTACGGTGGAGCAGTACTTC
V: TRBV12-3/TRBV12-4; J: TRBJ2-3; D: TRBD2; size: .; CDR3: CASSLSGRAVDTQYF; DNA: TGTGCCAGCAGTTTAAGCGGGAGGGCCGTAGATACGCAGTATTTT
V: TRBV2; J: TRBJ2-5; D: TRBD2; size: .; CDR3: CASRAPLSGRAPGGTQYF; DNA: TGTGCCAGCAGGGCCCCCCTTAGCGGGCGGGCTCCCGGGGGGACCCAGTACTTC
V: TRBV9; J: TRBJ2-1; D: TRBD2; size: .; CDR3: CASSVVSGAYNEQFF; DNA: TGTGCCAGCAGCGTAGTCAGCGGGGCCTACAATGAGCAGTTCTTC
V: TRBV27; J: TRBJ2-5; D: .; size: many; CDR3: CASRDQETQYF; DNA: TGTGCCAGCAGGGACCAAGAGACCCAGTACTTC
V: TRBV7-3; J: TRBJ1-6; D: .; size: .; CDR3: CASSSTDRSPLHF; DNA: TGTGCCAGCAGCTCGACCGACAGGTCACCCCTCCACTTT
V: TRBV6-5; J: TRBJ1-2; D: .; size: .; CDR3: CASSYGQVKGGYTF; DNA: TGTGCCAGCAGTTATGGACAAGTAAAAGGGGGCTACACCTTC
V: TRBV29-1; J: TRBJ2-7; D: .; size: .; CDR3: CSVEAERGEGVPYEQYF; DNA: TGCAGCGTTGAAGCCGAAAGGGGGGAAGGTGTTCCCTACGAGCAGTACTTC
V: TRBV24-1; J: TRBJ2-5; D: .; size: few; CDR3: CATQRDEETQYF; DNA: TGTGCCACCCAAAGGGATGAAGAGACCCAGTACTTC
V: TRBV7-2; J: TRBJ2-7; D: TRBD1; size: .; CDR3: CASSRGQAYIEQYF; DNA: TGTGCCAGCAGCCGGGGACAGGCCTATATTGAGCAGTACTTC
V: TRBV6-1; J: TRBJ2-5; D: TRBD2; size: few; CDR3: CASSEALFSSGNF; DNA: TGTGCCAGCAGTGAAGCGCTGTTTTCTAGCGGCAACTTC
V: TRBV28; J: TRBJ2-3; D: .; size: .; CDR3: CASSSPTQGLDTQYF; DNA: TGTGCCAGCAGTTCACCCACCCAGGGCTTAGATACGCAGTATTTT
V: TRBV29-1; J: TRBJ2-6; D: .; size: .; CDR3: CSVLTRSSGANVLTF; DNA: TGCAGCGTGTTAACACGGAGCTCTGGGGCCAACGTCCTGACTTTC
V: TRBV5-1; J: TRBJ2-7; D: .; size: few; CDR3: CASSPRDLLPSYEQYF; DNA: TGCGCCAGCAGCCCTAGGGACCTTTTACCCTCCTACGAGCAGTACTTC